This T cell receptor beta chain was sequenced during a study of post-analysis software for immune sequencing data. On the study more broadly: The disease courses spanned relapsing-remitting, secondary progressive and progressive-relapsing forms of multiple sclerosis.

Study-wide results and caveats: Normalized Chao1 diversity was significantly lower in multiple sclerosis patients than in controls. Comparison of patients with controls showed roughly five TRBV segments more frequent in patients, TRBV5-6, TRBV5-1 and TRBV20-1 among them. Strong same-batch co-clustering of samples appeared with F measure clustering.

Unique molecular identifiers tagged the TCR beta cDNA libraries. The authors obtained about 520,000 cDNA molecules from roughly 1.1 to 9.2 million T cells. TCRdb itself ran the PCR reads through MiXCR, one entry per CDR3 protein. The sample yields a few hundred thousand distinct CDR3 sequences, roughly 45% seen once. Germline CDR1 and CDR2: SGHRS and YFSETQ. V gave up 0 bases and J gave up 8 bases; unmatched junction bases: 10. The CDR3 totals 16 residues. Notes on this clonotype: Its antigen is undetermined.

The V call is TRBV5-1, the J call TRBJ2-1; TRBD2 agrees at 8 bases. This TCR was sampled from a girl between 10 and 17 years old with multiple sclerosis. The sample taken for sequencing was blood. CDR3 in DNA: TGCGCCAGCAGCTTGGACTGGAGCGGGAGTTTGGATGAGCAGTTCTTC. Protein product: CASSLDWSGSLDEQFF.